The entry that follows covers one T cell receptor beta chain sequence. The antigen is unknown. Single viable CD3+CD4+CD8-CD45RO+ cells were sorted as the memory CD4+ T cells. Serum IgG to CMV pp150, pp28, p38 and p52 defined serostatus. Total CD4+ T cells were enriched by CD4 positive selection. The CDR3 loop spans 18 amino acids. The V segment lost 5 bases and the J segment 1 base; nucleotides outside the gene matches: 7. From germline, CDR1 is SEHNR and CDR2 FQNEAQ (reference sequence). The data were taken from a study of memory CD4+ T cells and cytomegalovirus serostatus. Overall study results and limits: Of 150 to 200 reported CMV TCRbeta sequences, some 67 were found in memory CD4+ repertoires.

TCRdb's copy holds only in-frame clones and misses some; the assay was immunoSEQ multiplex PCR. The data contain around 50,000 clones, roughly 80% of them seen just once; the ten biggest clones take up 0.65% to 0.85%. The TCR sequence derives from an adult in good health and CMV-seronegative. Sequencing was performed on memory CD4+ T cells from blood. The chain is built from TRBV7-9 and TRBJ2-3; 15 bases align to TRBD2. CDR3 in amino acids: CASSPGLAGGPRTDTQYF. The CDR3 DNA sequence: TGTGCCAGCAGCCCCGGACTAGCGGGAGGGCCACGCACAGATACGCAGTATTTT.